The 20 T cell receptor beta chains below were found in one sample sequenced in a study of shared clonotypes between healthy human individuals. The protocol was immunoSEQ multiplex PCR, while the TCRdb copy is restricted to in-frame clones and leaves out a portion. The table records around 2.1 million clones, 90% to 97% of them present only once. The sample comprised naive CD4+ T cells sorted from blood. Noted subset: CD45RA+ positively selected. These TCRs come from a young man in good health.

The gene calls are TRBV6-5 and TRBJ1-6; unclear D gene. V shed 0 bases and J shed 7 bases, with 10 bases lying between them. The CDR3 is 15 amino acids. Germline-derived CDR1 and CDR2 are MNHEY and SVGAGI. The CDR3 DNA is TGTGCCAGCAGTTACTCGCCGACAACCAATTCACCCCTCCACTTT. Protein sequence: CASSYSPTTNSPLHF.

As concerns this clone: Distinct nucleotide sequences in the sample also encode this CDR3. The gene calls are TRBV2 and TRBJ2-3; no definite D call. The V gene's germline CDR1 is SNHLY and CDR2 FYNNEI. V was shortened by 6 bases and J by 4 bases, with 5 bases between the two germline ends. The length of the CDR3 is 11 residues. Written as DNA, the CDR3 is TGTGCCAGCAGGGTTTCAGATACGCAGTATTTT. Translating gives CASRVSDTQYF.

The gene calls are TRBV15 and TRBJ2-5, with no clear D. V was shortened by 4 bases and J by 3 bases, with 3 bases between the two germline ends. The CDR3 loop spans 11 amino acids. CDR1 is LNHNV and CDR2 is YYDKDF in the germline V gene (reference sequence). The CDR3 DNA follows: TGTGCCACCAGCAATAAAGAGACCCAGTACTTC. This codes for CATSNKETQYF.

CDR3 loop: CASSYQGNEQYF. The DNA of the CDR3 is TGTGCCAGCAGCTATCAGGGTAACGAGCAGTACTTC. This rearrangement joins TRBV7-2 to TRBJ2-7, with D possibly being TRBD1 (5 bases). The CDR3 is made up of 12 amino acids. Germline CDR1 is SGHTA and CDR2 is FQGNSA. V was trimmed by 4 bases and J by 5 bases, leaving 9 bases between them.

In DNA form, the CDR3 reads TGTGCCAGCAGCCAAGTATTCTACGAGCAGTACTTC. Residues: CASSQVFYEQYF. The chain links TRBV14 to TRBJ2-7; no firm D call. The length of the CDR3 is 12 residues. Trimming removed 1 base at V and 3 bases at J, with 4 bases between. The germline CDR1 and CDR2 sequences are SGHDN and FVKESK.

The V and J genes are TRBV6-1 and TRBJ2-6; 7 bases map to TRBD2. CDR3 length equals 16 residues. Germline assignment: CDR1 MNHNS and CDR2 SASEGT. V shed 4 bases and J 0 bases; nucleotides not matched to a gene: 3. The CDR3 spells CASSAGGISGANVLTF. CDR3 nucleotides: TGTGCCAGCAGTGCGGGGGGAATCTCTGGGGCCAACGTCCTGACTTTC.

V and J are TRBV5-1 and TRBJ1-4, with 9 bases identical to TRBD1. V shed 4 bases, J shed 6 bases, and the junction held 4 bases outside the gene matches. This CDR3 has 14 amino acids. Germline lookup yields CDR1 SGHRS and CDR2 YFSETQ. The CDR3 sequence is CASSPGTGYEKLFF. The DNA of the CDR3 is TGCGCCAGCAGCCCCGGGACAGGGTATGAAAAACTGTTTTTT. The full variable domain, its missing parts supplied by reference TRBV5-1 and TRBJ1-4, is KAGVTQTPRYLIKTRGQQVTLSCSPISGHRSVSWYQQTPGQGLQFLFEYFSETQRNKGNFPGRFSGRQFSNSRSEMNVSTLELGDSALYLCASSPGTGYEKLFFGSGTQLSVL.

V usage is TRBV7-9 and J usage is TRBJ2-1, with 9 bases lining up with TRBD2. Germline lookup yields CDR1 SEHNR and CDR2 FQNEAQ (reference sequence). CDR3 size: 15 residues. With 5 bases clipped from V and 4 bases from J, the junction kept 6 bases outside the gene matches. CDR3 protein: CASSESGGSYNEQFF. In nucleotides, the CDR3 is TGTGCCAGCAGCGAAAGCGGGGGGTCTTACAATGAGCAGTTCTTC. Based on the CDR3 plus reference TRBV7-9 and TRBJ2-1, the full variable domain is DTGVSQNPRHKITKRGQNVTFRCDPISEHNRLYWYRQTLGQGPEFLTYFQNEAQLEKSRLLSDRFSAERPKGSFSTLEIQRTEQGDSAMYLCASSESGGSYNEQFFGPGTRLTVL.

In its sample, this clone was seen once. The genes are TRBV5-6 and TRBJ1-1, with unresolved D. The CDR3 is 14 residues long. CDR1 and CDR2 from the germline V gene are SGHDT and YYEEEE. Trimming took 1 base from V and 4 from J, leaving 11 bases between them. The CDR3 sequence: CASSLRGSGTEAFF. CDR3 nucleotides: TGTGCCAGCAGCTTGAGAGGGTCTGGCACTGAAGCTTTCTTT.

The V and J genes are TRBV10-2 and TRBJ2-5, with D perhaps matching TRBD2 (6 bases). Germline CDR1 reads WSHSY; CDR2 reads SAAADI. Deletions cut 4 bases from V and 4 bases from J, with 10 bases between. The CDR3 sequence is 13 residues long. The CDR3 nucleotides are TGCGCCAGCAGTGGCGGGGTTCGAGAGACCCAGTACTTC. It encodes CASSGGVRETQYF.

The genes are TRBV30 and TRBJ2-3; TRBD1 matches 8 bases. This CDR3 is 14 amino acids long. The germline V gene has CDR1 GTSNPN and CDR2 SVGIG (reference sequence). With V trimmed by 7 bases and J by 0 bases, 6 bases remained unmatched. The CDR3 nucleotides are TGTGCCTCCAACCAGGGGGCCAGCACAGATACGCAGTATTTT. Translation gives CASNQGASTDTQYF.

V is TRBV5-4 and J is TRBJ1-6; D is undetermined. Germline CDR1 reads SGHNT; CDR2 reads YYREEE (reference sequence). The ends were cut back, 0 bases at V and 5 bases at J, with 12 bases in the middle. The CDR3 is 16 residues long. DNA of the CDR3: TGTGCCAGCAGCTTGGATAAACAGCTGAATAATTCACCCCTCCACTTT. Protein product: CASSLDKQLNNSPLHF. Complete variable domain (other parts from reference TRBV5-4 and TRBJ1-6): ETGVTQSPTHLIKTRGQQVTLRCSSQSGHNTVSWYQQALGQGPQFIFQYYREEENGRGNFPPRFSGLQFPNYSSELNVNALELDDSALYLCASSLDKQLNNSPLHFGNGTRLTVT.

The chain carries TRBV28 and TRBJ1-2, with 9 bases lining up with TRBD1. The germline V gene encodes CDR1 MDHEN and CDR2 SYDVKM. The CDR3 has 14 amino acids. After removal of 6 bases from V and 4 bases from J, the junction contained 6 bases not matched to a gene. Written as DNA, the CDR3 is TGTGCCAGCAGCCCGGGACAGGGACCCTATGGCTACACCTTC. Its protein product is CASSPGQGPYGYTF.

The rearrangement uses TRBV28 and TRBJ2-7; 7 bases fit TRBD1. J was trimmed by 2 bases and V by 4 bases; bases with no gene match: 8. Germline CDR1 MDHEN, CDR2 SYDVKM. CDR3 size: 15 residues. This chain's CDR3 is CASSSPGTAPYEQYF. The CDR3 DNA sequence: TGTGCCAGCAGTTCTCCGGGGACAGCCCCCTACGAGCAGTACTTC.

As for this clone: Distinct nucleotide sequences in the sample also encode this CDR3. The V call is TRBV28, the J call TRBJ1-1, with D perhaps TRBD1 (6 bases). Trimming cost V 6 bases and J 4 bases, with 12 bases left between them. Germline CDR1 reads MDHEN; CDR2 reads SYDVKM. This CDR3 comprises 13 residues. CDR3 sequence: CASSLGGATEAFF. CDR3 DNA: TGTGCCAGCAGCCTGGGGGGGGCCACTGAAGCTTTCTTT.

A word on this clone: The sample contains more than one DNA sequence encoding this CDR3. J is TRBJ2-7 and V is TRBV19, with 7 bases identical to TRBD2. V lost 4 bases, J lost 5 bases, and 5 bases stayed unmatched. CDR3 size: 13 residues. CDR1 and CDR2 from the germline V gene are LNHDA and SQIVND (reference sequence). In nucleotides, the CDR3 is TGTGCCAGTAGTACCACCGGGGGGAACGAGCAGTACTTC. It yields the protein CASSTTGGNEQYF.

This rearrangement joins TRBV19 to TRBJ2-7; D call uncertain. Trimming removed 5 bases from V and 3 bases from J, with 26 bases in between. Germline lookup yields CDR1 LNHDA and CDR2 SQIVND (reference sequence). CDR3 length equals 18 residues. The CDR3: CASSLRVSGWIEDYEQYF. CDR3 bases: TGTGCCAGTAGTCTACGGGTTTCAGGTTGGATCGAGGACTACGAGCAGTACTTC.

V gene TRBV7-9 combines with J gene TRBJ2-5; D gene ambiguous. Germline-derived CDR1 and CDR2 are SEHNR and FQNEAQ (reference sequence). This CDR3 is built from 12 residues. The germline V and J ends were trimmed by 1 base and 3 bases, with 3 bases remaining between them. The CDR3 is CASSLGKETQYF. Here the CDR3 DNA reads TGTGCCAGCAGCTTAGGGAAAGAGACCCAGTACTTC.

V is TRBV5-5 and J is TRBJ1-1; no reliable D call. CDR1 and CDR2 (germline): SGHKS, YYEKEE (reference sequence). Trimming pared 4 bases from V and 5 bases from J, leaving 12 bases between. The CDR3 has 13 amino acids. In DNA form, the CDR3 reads TGTGCCAGCAGCCCCCTTCAGAGTACTGAAGCTTTCTTT. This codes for CASSPLQSTEAFF.

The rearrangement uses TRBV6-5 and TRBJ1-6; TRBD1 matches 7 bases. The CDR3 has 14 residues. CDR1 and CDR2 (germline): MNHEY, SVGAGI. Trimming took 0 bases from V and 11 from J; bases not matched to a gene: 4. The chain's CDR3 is CASSYSDRQPPLHF. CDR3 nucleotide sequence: TGTGCCAGCAGTTACTCGGACAGGCAGCCACCCCTCCACTTT.